Listed below are T cell receptor beta chains from one sample, sequenced in a study of memory CD4+ T cells and cytomegalovirus serostatus. Clones were read by immunoSEQ multiplex PCR, and TCRdb kept only the in-frame ones, dropping some. The table has under 100,000 clones, around 80% seen once. What was sequenced was memory CD4+ T cells from blood. These receptors were taken from an adult in good health and CMV-seronegative. CDR3s include the opening cysteine and the closing phenylalanine or tryptophan.

j_call cdr3_length v_call cdr3_aa
TRBJ2-3 15 TRBV29-1 CSVRTSGGAADTQYF
TRBJ2-3 17 TRBV4-3 CASSQIAGGVGTDTQYF
TRBJ1-5 15 TRBV5-6 CASSGGTGARQPQHF
TRBJ2-1 15 TRBV7-8 CASSFRGLGKNEQFF
TRBJ2-5 15 TRBV7-7 CASSLGGVIQETQYF
TRBJ2-1 13 TRBV10-3 CAISGLAGNEQFF
TRBJ1-1 12 TRBV25-1 CASRTGFGKAFF
TRBJ1-1 13 TRBV19 CASRYDWNTEAFF
TRBJ1-6 14 TRBV5-1 CASREGGLGSPLHF
TRBJ2-1 15 TRBV7-6 CASSSGGTLANEQFF
TRBJ1-2 14 TRBV28 CASSLGGTGGVYTF
TRBJ2-7 14 TRBV6-6 CASSYSEGRREQYF
TRBJ1-6 13 TRBV7-2 CASSPFPHSPLHF
TRBJ1-3 12 TRBV6-5 CARGTSGNTIYF
TRBJ2-1 18 TRBV19 CASSIDLGTSGGAYEQFF